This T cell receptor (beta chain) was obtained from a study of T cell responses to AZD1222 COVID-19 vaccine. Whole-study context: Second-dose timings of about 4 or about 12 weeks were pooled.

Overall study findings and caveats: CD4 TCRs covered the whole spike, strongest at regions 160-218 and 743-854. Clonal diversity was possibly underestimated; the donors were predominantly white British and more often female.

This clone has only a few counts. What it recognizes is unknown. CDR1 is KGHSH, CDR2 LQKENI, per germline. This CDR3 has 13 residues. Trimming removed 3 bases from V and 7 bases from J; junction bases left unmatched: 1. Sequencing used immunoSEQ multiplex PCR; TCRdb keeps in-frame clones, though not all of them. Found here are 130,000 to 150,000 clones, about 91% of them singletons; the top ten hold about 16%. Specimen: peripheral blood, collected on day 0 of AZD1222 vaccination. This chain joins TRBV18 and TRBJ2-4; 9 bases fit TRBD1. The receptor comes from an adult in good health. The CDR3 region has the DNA TGTGCCAGCTCACCGGGGACAGGGAACATTCAGTACTTC. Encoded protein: CASSPGTGNIQYF. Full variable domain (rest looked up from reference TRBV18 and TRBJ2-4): NAGVMQNPRHLVRRRGQEARLRCSPMKGHSHVYWYRQLPEEGLKFMVYLQKENIIDESGMPKERFSAEFPKEGPSILRIQQVVRGDSAAYFCASSPGTGNIQYFGAGTRLSVL.